This passage covers 30 T cell receptor beta chains from one sample sequenced in a study of post-analysis software for immune sequencing data. Study findings and constraints: When patients were compared with controls, about five TRBV segments were more frequent, TRBV5-6, TRBV5-1 and TRBV20-1 among them.

The TCR beta cDNA libraries contained unique molecular identifiers. TCRdb reanalysed the PCR reads using MiXCR and keeps one entry per CDR3 protein. Of about 820,000 distinct CDR3 sequences in the sample, around 50% were seen once. Antigens of these TCRs are unknown. The source material was blood. These receptors all stem from a girl under 18 with multiple sclerosis.

The chain links TRBV9 to TRBJ2-1, with 13 bases identical to TRBD2. CDR1 and CDR2 from the germline V gene are SGDLS and YYNGEE. After removal of 4 bases from V and 7 bases from J, the junction contained 8 bases not matched to a gene. The CDR3 is 16 amino acids. CDR3 residues: CASSLYTSGGANEQFF. The CDR3 nucleotides read TGTGCCAGCAGCTTGTACACTAGCGGGGGGGCGAATGAGCAGTTCTTC.

The CDR3 spells CSAGQGVASETQYF. CDR3 nucleotide sequence: TGCAGTGCTGGACAGGGGGTGGCGTCAGAGACCCAGTACTTC. The J gene is TRBJ2-5, the V gene TRBV20-1, with TRBD1 matching over 10 bases. The J segment lost 4 bases and the V segment lost 5 bases, leaving 7 bases of the junction unmatched. This CDR3 has 14 residues. The germline CDR1 and CDR2 sequences are DFQATT and SNEGSKA (reference sequence).

V usage is TRBV5-1 and J usage is TRBJ2-5; D is perhaps TRBD1 or TRBD2 (5 bases each). CDR3 length: 15 residues. Germline V CDR1 and CDR2: SGHRS, YFSETQ. The V and J ends lost 0 bases and 1 base respectively, with 10 bases between them. Here the CDR3 reads CASSLAQGAQETQYF. The CDR3 DNA sequence: TGCGCCAGCAGCTTGGCCCAGGGAGCCCAAGAGACCCAGTACTTC.

The J gene is TRBJ2-7, the V gene TRBV3-1; TRBD2 aligns across 7 bases. Germline V gene sequence: CDR1 LGHDT, CDR2 YNNKEL (reference sequence). The ends lost 0 bases at V and 10 bases at J; junction bases unmatched: 21. This CDR3 spans 18 amino acids. The CDR3 nucleotides are TGTGCCAGCAGCCAAGATCTCAGCCAGCGGGGCCACCAAGAGACTCAGTACTTC. It encodes CASSQDLSQRGHQETQYF.

The chain joins TRBV5-1 to TRBJ2-7; a weak D match, TRBD2 (5 bases). The V gene lost 6 bases and the J gene lost 2 bases, with 12 bases spanning the gap. The CDR3 sequence is 13 residues long. From germline, CDR1 is SGHRS and CDR2 YFSETQ. The DNA of the CDR3 is TGCGCCAGCAAGGCCGAGAGGGCCTACGAGCAGTACTTC. It translates to CASKAERAYEQYF.

The chain uses TRBV20-1 and TRBJ2-7; 10 bases line up with TRBD2. This CDR3 has 18 amino acids. Germline assignment: CDR1 DFQATT and CDR2 SNEGSKA (reference sequence). The ends lost 0 bases at V and 5 bases at J; junction bases unmatched: 16. The CDR3 is CSARDHRARAGGPHEQYF. The DNA for the CDR3 is TGCAGTGCTAGAGATCATAGAGCCAGAGCGGGAGGGCCACACGAGCAGTACTTC.

This chain links TRBV10-3 with TRBJ2-4, with TRBD1 identical over 10 bases. The DNA matches TRBJ2-7 better at its end, which makes the J call doubtful. CDR3 length equals 14 residues. Germline-derived CDR1 and CDR2 are ENHRY and SYGVKD. The CDR3 sequence is CATEPGQGIGEQYF. CDR3 bases: TGTGCCACAGAGCCGGGACAGGGGATCGGCGAGCAGTACTTC.

The rearrangement uses TRBV12-3 or TRBV12-4 and TRBJ1-6; D is ambiguous. The CDR3 runs to 15 residues. V lost 3 bases to trimming and J lost 0 bases, with 6 bases between them. The CDR3 here is CASSLPGSYNSPLHF. For the CDR3, the DNA is TGTGCCAGCAGTTTGCCCGGCTCCTATAATTCACCCCTCCACTTT.

This clonotype was counted a few times. The CDR3: CASSFGGLAGAYEQYF. CDR3 coding DNA: TGTGCCAGCAGCTTCGGGGGACTAGCGGGAGCCTACGAGCAGTACTTC. This rearrangement joins TRBV11-1 to TRBJ2-7; TRBD2 matches at 14 bases. The CDR3 is 16 amino acids. Germline CDR1 reads SGHAT; CDR2 reads FQDESV (reference sequence). J was trimmed by 2 bases and V by 3 bases; bases with no gene match: 3. The full variable domain, its missing parts supplied by reference TRBV11-1 and TRBJ2-7, is EAEVAQSPRYKITEKSQAVAFWCDPISGHATLYWYRQILGQGPELLVQFQDESVVDDSQLPKDRFSAERLKGVDSTLKIQPAELGDSAMYLCASSFGGLAGAYEQYFGPGTRLTVT.

J is TRBJ1-2 and V is TRBV27; D not resolved. The CDR3 has 15 residues. Per the germline V gene, CDR1 is MNHEY and CDR2 is SMNVEV (reference sequence). Trimming removed 2 bases from V and 1 base from J, with 11 bases in between. CDR3 sequence reads: CASSLRHNVNYGYTF. The CDR3 nucleotides are TGTGCCAGCAGTTTACGACACAACGTTAACTATGGCTACACCTTC.

The V call is TRBV7-3, the J call TRBJ2-1; TRBD2 aligns across 9 bases. The CDR3 sequence is 15 residues long. In germline, CDR1 is SGHTA, CDR2 FQGTGA. The V segment lost 5 bases and the J segment 0 bases; nucleotides outside the gene matches: 2. The CDR3 loop reads CASSIAGASYNEQFF. As DNA, the CDR3 is TGTGCCAGCAGCATAGCGGGAGCCTCCTACAATGAGCAGTTCTTC.

Only a few counts were recorded for this clonotype. The chain couples TRBV12-3 or TRBV12-4 to TRBJ2-6; no definite D call. This CDR3 comprises 13 residues. Trimming left V 8 bases short and J 1 base short, with 6 bases between. CDR3 loop: CASASSGANVLTF. For the CDR3, the DNA is TGTGCCAGCGCCAGTTCTGGGGCCAACGTCCTGACTTTC.

The rearrangement uses TRBV20-1 and TRBJ1-1; 7 nucleotides line up with TRBD1. This CDR3 comprises 15 residues. J gave up 7 bases and V 0 bases, and 11 bases lay outside the gene matches. Germline CDR1 and CDR2: DFQATT and SNEGSKA (reference sequence). CDR3 DNA: TGCAGTGCTAGAGATTTGACAGGGTCGGGCTATGAAGCTTTCTTT. This encodes CSARDLTGSGYEAFF.

The chain is built from TRBV27 and TRBJ2-1; TRBD1 matches at 7 bases. V was clipped by 7 bases and J by 5 bases; unmatched bases: 14. CDR1 and CDR2 (germline): MNHEY, SMNVEV (reference sequence). The CDR3 has 16 amino acids. The CDR3 region has the DNA TGTGCCAGCAACTCATTCGGGACAGCAGGGAACAATGAGCAGTTCTTC. Encoded protein: CASNSFGTAGNNEQFF.

This clonotype occurred a few times. The chain employs TRBV6-5 and TRBJ2-7, with D possibly TRBD1 on 5 matching bases. V was trimmed by 2 bases and J by 3 bases, leaving 11 bases between them. The V gene's germline CDR1 is MNHEY and CDR2 SVGAGI. This CDR3 comprises 14 residues. CDR3 bases: TGTGCCAGCAGTTACAGCAGGGATAACTACGAGCAGTACTTC. The encoded protein is CASSYSRDNYEQYF.

A note on this clonotype: Its ends do not fully match the called genes, so a read error is possible. This chain links TRBV29-1 with TRBJ2-7; 10 bases agree with TRBD2. Germline V lookup: CDR1 SQVTM, CDR2 ANQGSEA. The CDR3 is made up of 18 amino acids. The CDR3 nucleotides are TGCAGTGTTGGAACCCCCCTCTCCCCTAGCGGGAGTACCTACGAGCAGTACTTC. Its protein is CSVGTPLSPSGSTYEQYF.

This clonotype occurred a few times. This rearrangement joins TRBV10-3 to TRBJ2-5, with D perhaps given as TRBD1 or TRBD2 (5 bases each). The germline CDR1 and CDR2 sequences are ENHRY and SYGVKD. V lost 0 bases to trimming and J lost 5 bases, with 10 bases between them. This CDR3 is 14 amino acids long. CDR3 region: CAISESTGTETQYF. The CDR3 nucleotides read TGTGCCATCAGTGAGTCGACTGGGACGGAGACCCAGTACTTC.

This clonotype occurred a few times. The chain carries TRBV12-3 or TRBV12-4 and TRBJ2-7, with D perhaps matching TRBD2 (6 bases). The CDR3 loop spans 17 amino acids. V was clipped by 6 bases and J by 3 bases, with 24 bases between them. This CDR3 reads CASSTLLGSGTFYEQYF. DNA of the CDR3: TGTGCCAGCAGCACGCTCCTGGGTAGCGGTACCTTCTACGAGCAGTACTTC.

The chain joins TRBV27 to TRBJ2-2, with 10 bases matching TRBD2. CDR1 MNHEY and CDR2 SMNVEV come from the germline V gene (reference sequence). V lost 7 bases and J lost 8; bases outside the gene matches: 13. CDR3 size: 16 residues. CDR3 bases: TGTGCCAGCATGAGGACGTCTAGCGGGAGAGGGGGGGAGCTGTTTTTT. Translated, it gives CASMRTSSGRGGELFF.

V gene TRBV20-1 combines with J gene TRBJ1-5; maybe TRBD1 (5 bases). This CDR3 contains 17 residues. V gave up 3 bases and J gave up 6 bases, with 24 bases separating them. The germline gives CDR1 DFQATT, CDR2 SNEGSKA (reference sequence). CDR3 amino acids: CSARGPHRGVAGQPQHF. In DNA form, the CDR3 reads TGCAGTGCTAGGGGACCTCATCGGGGGGTAGCGGGTCAGCCCCAGCATTTT.

The V and J genes are TRBV2 and TRBJ2-4; D not certain. TRBJ2-5 matches the DNA end more closely, so the J call is doubtful. The CDR3 runs 19 residues. Germline V gene sequence: CDR1 SNHLY, CDR2 FYNNEI. CDR3 amino acids: CASSEDLPGRKTFQETQYF. DNA of the CDR3: TGTGCCAGCAGTGAAGACCTTCCCGGACGCAAGACCTTCCAAGAGACCCAGTACTTC.

The J gene is TRBJ2-3, the V gene TRBV20-1; D not certain. Trimming took off 5 bases at V and 0 bases at J, with 12 bases between the two ends. The CDR3 sequence is 14 residues long. CDR1 DFQATT and CDR2 SNEGSKA come from the germline V gene (reference sequence). The CDR3 DNA follows: TGCAGTGCTCTCTTGGCGGCCAGCACAGATACGCAGTATTTT. Its protein is CSALLAASTDTQYF.

V gene TRBV29-1 combines with J gene TRBJ1-6; no definite D call. The CDR3 is 13 amino acids. The germline V gene has CDR1 SQVTM and CDR2 ANQGSEA. Between the trimmed V and J ends, which lost 6 bases and 5 bases, there was a span of 11 bases. This CDR3 reads CSVATENNSPLHF. The CDR3 DNA is TGCAGCGTCGCCACAGAAAATAATTCACCCCTCCACTTT. Variable domain in full (rest from reference TRBV29-1 and TRBJ1-6): SAVISQKPSRDICQRGTSLTIQCQVDSQVTMMFWYRQQPGQSLTLIATANQGSEATYESGFVIDKFPISRPNLTFSTLTVSNMSPEDSSIYLCSVATENNSPLHFGNGTRLTVT.

The rearrangement links TRBV9 to TRBJ1-2, with 7 bases aligning to TRBD1. V was pared by 6 bases and J by 6 bases, with 8 bases of the junction left unmatched. Germline loops: CDR1 SGDLS, CDR2 YYNGEE. This CDR3 region has 13 residues. In DNA form, the CDR3 reads TGTGCCAGCACGGGGACAGACCCGCATGGCTACACCTTC. It translates to CASTGTDPHGYTF. Variable domain in full (rest from reference TRBV9 and TRBJ1-2): DSGVTQTPKHLITATGQRVTLRCSPRSGDLSVYWYQQSLDQGLQFLIQYYNGEERAKGNILERFSAQQFPDLHSELNLSSLELGDSALYFCASTGTDPHGYTFGSGTRLTVV.

This clonotype was seen a handful of times. The genes are TRBV20-1 and TRBJ2-7; 7 bases fit TRBD1. This CDR3 has 15 residues. Trimming took 0 bases from V and 3 from J; bases not matched to a gene: 8. Germline-derived CDR1 and CDR2 are DFQATT and SNEGSKA (reference sequence). This chain's CDR3 is CSARDPSTGDYEQYF. DNA for the CDR3: TGCAGTGCTAGAGATCCTAGCACAGGGGACTACGAGCAGTACTTC.

The sample holds a few counts of this clonotype. V usage is TRBV6-2 or TRBV6-3 and J usage is TRBJ2-3, with 7 nucleotides matching TRBD2. Trimming at V came to 0 bases and at J to 5 bases, leaving 2 bases not matched to a gene. This CDR3 is 14 amino acids long. The V gene's germline CDR1 is MNHEY and CDR2 SVGEGT. The CDR3 here is CASSYSSSGDTQYF. As DNA, the CDR3 is TGTGCCAGCAGTTACTCGTCTAGCGGAGATACGCAGTATTTT.

This chain joins TRBV10-3 and TRBJ2-6, with TRBD1 matching over 12 bases. This CDR3 comprises 17 residues. Losses at the gene ends were 4 bases for V and 1 base for J; bases not matched to a gene: 2. Germline V gene lookup returns CDR1 ENHRY and CDR2 SYGVKD. As DNA, the CDR3 is TGTGCCATCAGTGGGGGACAGGGGGCTTCTGGGGCCAACGTCCTGACTTTC. Its protein is CAISGGQGASGANVLTF.

The rearrangement links TRBV27 to TRBJ2-7; D perhaps matches TRBD1 (5 bases). Trimming left V 8 bases short and J 12 bases short, with 20 bases between. This CDR3 contains 12 residues. CDR1 and CDR2 from the germline V gene are MNHEY and SMNVEV (reference sequence). The CDR3 protein is CASGHDPETRYF. The CDR3 DNA is TGTGCCAGCGGACACGATCCGGAGACCCGGTACTTC.

The CDR3 DNA reads as TGCAGTGCCCCGTCGGGGGGTACTGAAGCTTTCTTT. Translated: CSAPSGGTEAFF. V and J are TRBV20-1 and TRBJ1-1; weak D call: TRBD1 (5 bases). V lost 6 bases and J 5 bases, leaving 13 bases between the germline ends. Germline CDR1 DFQATT, CDR2 SNEGSKA (reference sequence). This CDR3 spans 12 amino acids.

The V call is TRBV6-1, the J call TRBJ1-2; weak D call: TRBD1 (6 bases). Germline V CDR1 and CDR2: MNHNS, SASEGT. The CDR3 sequence is 11 residues long. Trimming removed 10 bases from V and 7 bases from J, with 13 bases in between. CDR3 sequence: CATQGMSGYTF. The CDR3 nucleotides read TGTGCCACACAGGGAATGAGTGGCTACACCTTC.